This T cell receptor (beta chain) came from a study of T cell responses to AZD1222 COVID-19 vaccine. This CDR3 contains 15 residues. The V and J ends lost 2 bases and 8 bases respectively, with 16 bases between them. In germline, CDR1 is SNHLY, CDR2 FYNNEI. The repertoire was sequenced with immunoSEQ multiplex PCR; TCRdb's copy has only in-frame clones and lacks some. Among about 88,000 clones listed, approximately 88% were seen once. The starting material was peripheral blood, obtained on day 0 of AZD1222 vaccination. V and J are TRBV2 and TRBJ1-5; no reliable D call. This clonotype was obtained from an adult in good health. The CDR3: CASSELGSNQEPQHF. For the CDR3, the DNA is TGTGCCAGCAGTGAATTAGGGTCCAACCAAGAGCCCCAGCATTTT.